These T cell receptor beta chains were read from a single sample in a study of control samples from healthy donors and cancer patients. Libraries were prepared by immunoSEQ multiplex PCR; TCRdb keeps only in-frame clonotypes and omits some of them. Of about 130,000 clones in the sample, 90% were seen once. The specimen sequenced was blood. These receptors were taken from a man aged 40-55 years in good health. Each CDR3 is given without its conserved first and last residue. The listing skips clone size in some rows; elsewhere it reads once, few, many or a size class.

13	TRBV7-7	NA	ASSTSGGRLETQY
11	TRBV7-3	NA	ASSSRNTDTQY
16	TRBV3-1/TRBV3-2	NA	ASSQERPWSSYNSPLH
12	TRBV28	NA	ASNFRGPNQPQH
13	TRBV5-1	NA	ASSLLAGSSDTQY
12	TRBV6-5	NA	ASSLSGGENEQF
13	TRBV4-1	NA	ASAEGLAGQGEQY
15	TRBV4-2	NA	ASSQGVQSGSGNTIY
12	TRBV18	NA	ASSEQGEPDEQY
14	TRBV19	NA	ASSILGGPGTGELF
11	TRBV5-1	NA	ASSSGSTDTQY
15	TRBV19	NA	ASSITLGAGRPLEQY
16	TRBV4-2	NA	ASSQGTTISVSPDTQY
13	TRBV2	few	ASSFGELGNQPQH
13	TRBV19	NA	ASRPQSYSNQPQH
13	TRBV5-1	NA	ASSLGPGMTYEQY
13	TRBV2	NA	ASSAVTGSYNEQF
14	TRBV5-1	NA	ASSSRPRAGDEKLF
11	TRBV2	NA	ASRTEDNSPLH
11	TRBV5-4	NA	ASSLQDGYGYT
11	TRBV10-1	NA	ASSSDMLGGYT
13	TRBV6-5	NA	ASSLDRAGNTEAF
13	TRBV5-4	NA	ASSLAGAGTDTQY
13	TRBV10-2	NA	ASIPGQGAGKGQY